Listed here are 29 T cell receptor beta chains from one sample, sequenced in a study of T cells in Graves' hyperthyroidism and ophthalmopathy. RNA transcripts served as the template for amplifying TCR beta CDR3 regions. A first-round RT-PCR of the TCR CDR3 used the HTBI primer set. TCRdb independently ran MiXCR on the multiplex PCR reads; one entry per CDR3 protein. The sample lists approximately 600,000 distinct CDR3 sequences; around 15% were seen once. Input material: blood. The receptor set was obtained from a woman younger than 45 with Graves' hyperthyroidism.

Ten or more counts support this clonotype. V is TRBV28 and J is TRBJ1-2; D not resolved. This CDR3 region has 12 residues. From germline, CDR1 is MDHEN and CDR2 SYDVKM. The V end lost 8 bases, the J end lost 2 bases, and 9 bases lay between the germline ends. The chain's CDR3 is CASGYGNYGYTF. DNA for the CDR3: TGTGCCAGCGGTTATGGGAACTATGGCTACACCTTC.

This clonotype came up a few times. This chain connects TRBV12-3 or TRBV12-4 to TRBJ2-1, with 7 bases aligning to TRBD2. This CDR3 region has 14 residues. Unmatched junction bases numbered 3, after V lost 7 bases and J lost 0 bases. CDR3 residues: CASTRTSSYNEQFF. The DNA for the CDR3 is TGTGCCAGCACCCGGACTAGCTCCTACAATGAGCAGTTCTTC.

This clonotype has a handful of counts. This chain links TRBV7-9 with TRBJ2-7, with 8 bases that match TRBD1. V shed 3 bases and J 2 bases; nucleotides not matched to a gene: 6. This CDR3 comprises 15 residues. Germline V gene lookup returns CDR1 SEHNR and CDR2 FQNEAQ (reference sequence). The CDR3 loop is CASSFSGGPTYEQYF. The CDR3 bases are TGTGCCAGCAGCTTCTCAGGGGGCCCCACCTACGAGCAGTACTTC.

This clonotype has at least ten counts. The chain combines TRBV7-9 with TRBJ2-7; D may be TRBD1 (6 bases). The CDR3 spans 15 residues. Germline values: CDR1 SEHNR, CDR2 FQNEAQ (reference sequence). V was cut by 4 bases and J by 3 bases, with 16 bases left in between. The CDR3 reads CASSSPGTPVYEQYF. For the CDR3, the DNA is TGTGCCAGCAGCTCACCTGGGACACCGGTCTACGAGCAGTACTTC. The full variable domain, its missing parts supplied by reference TRBV7-9 and TRBJ2-7, is DTGVSQNPRHKITKRGQNVTFRCDPISEHNRLYWYRQTLGQGPEFLTYFQNEAQLEKSRLLSDRFSAERPKGSFSTLEIQRTEQGDSAMYLCASSSPGTPVYEQYFGPGTRLTVT.

This clonotype has a handful of counts. This chain uses TRBV27 with TRBJ2-3; a weak D match, TRBD1 (6 bases). Germline assignment: CDR1 MNHEY and CDR2 SMNVEV (reference sequence). Trimming took off 3 bases at V and 0 bases at J, with 10 bases between the two ends. This CDR3 contains 15 residues. The CDR3 DNA reads TGTGCCAGCAGTTTCCCAGGGGCTAGCACAGATACGCAGTATTTT. This translates into CASSFPGASTDTQYF.

This clonotype has a count of ten or more. The chain couples TRBV10-3 to TRBJ1-2; D remains ambiguous. Germline V lookup: CDR1 ENHRY, CDR2 SYGVKD. With 2 bases removed from V and 4 bases from J, the gap between germline ends came to 8 bases. The CDR3 spans 13 residues. The CDR3 region has the DNA TGTGCCATCAGTGAGGACGGATTCTATGGCTACACCTTC. The encoded protein is CAISEDGFYGYTF.

The CDR3 sequence: CAGSPAPAEKLFF. The CDR3 DNA follows: TGTGCCGGATCACCGGCTCCCGCCGAAAAACTGTTTTTT. The V and J genes are TRBV6-1 and TRBJ1-4; D call uncertain. Per the germline V gene, CDR1 is MNHNS and CDR2 is SASEGT. V was clipped by 11 bases and J by 8 bases, with 18 bases between them. The CDR3 runs to 13 residues.

A few counts support this clonotype. The rearrangement joins TRBV5-1 to TRBJ2-1; 10 bases are shared with TRBD1. Germline V lookup: CDR1 SGHRS, CDR2 YFSETQ. The CDR3 has 15 amino acids. The V gene end was trimmed by 5 bases and the J gene end by 2 bases; junction bases not matched to a gene: 4. The CDR3 reads CASSFGTGAYNEQFF. The CDR3 nucleotides read TGCGCCAGCAGTTTCGGGACAGGGGCCTACAATGAGCAGTTCTTC.

This clonotype was observed a handful of times. CDR3: CASSTASSAYEQYF. Written as DNA, the CDR3 is TGTGCCAGCAGCACAGCCAGTAGTGCCTACGAGCAGTACTTC. The rearrangement links TRBV7-2 to TRBJ2-7; D is ambiguous. Per the germline V gene, CDR1 is SGHTA and CDR2 is FQGNSA. This CDR3 comprises 14 residues. Trimming pared 5 bases from V and 2 bases from J, leaving 13 bases between.

This clonotype has more than one count but fewer than ten. The genes are TRBV7-9 and TRBJ2-5; D may be TRBD2 (6 bases). The CDR3 sequence is 15 residues long. The V end was cut by 6 bases, the J end by 5 bases, with 19 bases between. Germline V gene lookup returns CDR1 SEHNR and CDR2 FQNEAQ (reference sequence). CDR3 residues: CASRPGPSRGETQYF. The CDR3 bases are TGTGCCAGCAGACCGGGCCCTTCACGGGGGGAGACCCAGTACTTC. Full variable domain (outside the CDR3, taken from reference TRBV7-9 and TRBJ2-5): DTGVSQNPRHKITKRGQNVTFRCDPISEHNRLYWYRQTLGQGPEFLTYFQNEAQLEKSRLLSDRFSAERPKGSFSTLEIQRTEQGDSAMYLCASRPGPSRGETQYFGPGTRLLVL.

In this sample, this clonotype turned up a few times. The rearrangement joins TRBV7-9 to TRBJ2-7, with 7 nucleotides matching TRBD2. Germline assignment: CDR1 SEHNR and CDR2 FQNEAQ (reference sequence). The CDR3 contains 13 residues. With 8 bases clipped from V and 5 bases from J, the junction kept 9 bases outside the gene matches. The CDR3 sequence: CASAGVVKHEQYF. The DNA for the CDR3 is TGTGCCAGCGCGGGGGTCGTTAAACACGAGCAGTACTTC.

This clonotype came up many times. J is TRBJ1-5 and V is TRBV16, with a weak D call TRBD1 (5 bases). The CDR3 extends over 16 amino acids. Per germline, CDR1 KGHSY and CDR2 FQNENV. V was cut by 2 bases and J by 9 bases, with 20 bases left in between. Written as DNA, the CDR3 is TGTGCCAGCAGCCAAGAAGGGCAATACAGGCCGGGGCCCCAGCATTTT. Translating it yields CASSQEGQYRPGPQHF. The full variable domain, its missing parts supplied by reference TRBV16 and TRBJ1-5, is GEEVAQTPKHLVRGEGQKAKLYCAPIKGHSYVFWYQQVLKNEFKFLISFQNENVFDETGMPKERFSAKCLPNSPCSLEIQATKLEDSAVYFCASSQEGQYRPGPQHFGDGTRLSIL.

This clonotype was counted at least ten times. V gene TRBV28 combines with J gene TRBJ1-1; D possibly corresponds to TRBD1 (6 bases). Trimming took off 7 bases at V and 3 bases at J, with 9 bases between the two ends. Germline V gives CDR1 MDHEN, CDR2 SYDVKM. The CDR3 has 12 amino acids. The CDR3 DNA reads TGTGCCAGCATGGAGGGGGACACTGAAGCTTTCTTT. It specifies CASMEGDTEAFF.

The chain has TRBV5-6 and TRBJ1-4; TRBD1 might be the D (5 bases). The CDR3 runs to 13 residues. Trimming removed 4 bases at V and 7 bases at J, with 11 bases between. Germline V lookup: CDR1 SGHDT, CDR2 YYEEEE. In DNA form, the CDR3 reads TGTGCCAGCAGCGATGGGACGGGTGAAAAACTGTTTTTT. Amino acids: CASSDGTGEKLFF.

The V and J genes are TRBV18 and TRBJ2-1; tentatively, D is TRBD1 (5 bases). Germline values: CDR1 KGHSH, CDR2 LQKENI. The CDR3 loop spans 15 amino acids. V shed 1 base and J shed 3 bases, with 10 bases lying between them. The CDR3 DNA is TGTGCCAGCTCACCACTAGGTAGGGGCTACAATGAGCAGTTCTTC. This encodes CASSPLGRGYNEQFF.

V gene TRBV28 combines with J gene TRBJ2-6; possibly TRBD2 for D (6 bases). The CDR3 runs to 16 residues. V was clipped by 3 bases and J by 0 bases, with 9 bases between them. The germline V gene encodes CDR1 MDHEN and CDR2 SYDVKM. CDR3 residues: CASSLERVSGANVLTF. The CDR3 DNA reads as TGTGCCAGCAGTTTGGAGCGGGTCTCTGGGGCCAACGTCCTGACTTTC.

This clonotype was found many times. J is TRBJ2-7 and V is TRBV3-1; 9 positions agree with TRBD1. V lost 5 bases and J lost 5; bases outside the gene matches: 4. Germline V gene lookup returns CDR1 LGHDT and CDR2 YNNKEL (reference sequence). The CDR3 totals 13 residues. Here the CDR3 DNA reads TGTGCCAGCAGCTACAGGGGGCCCAACGAGCAGTACTTC. Protein product: CASSYRGPNEQYF.

This rearrangement joins TRBV5-4 to TRBJ2-7; TRBD2 agrees at 10 bases. The V and J ends lost 2 bases and 7 bases, in that order; junction bases with no gene match: 9. The CDR3 sequence is 15 residues long. Germline V gives CDR1 SGHNT, CDR2 YYREEE (reference sequence). CDR3 DNA sequence: TGTGCCAGCAGCTTTAGGCTAGCGGGAGTGTCGGAGCAGTACTTC. It codes for CASSFRLAGVSEQYF.

The sample holds a few counts of this clonotype. This chain links TRBV29-1 with TRBJ1-2; 8 bases line up with TRBD1. The CDR3 runs to 14 residues. CDR1 SQVTM and CDR2 ANQGSEA come from the germline V gene. V dropped 6 bases and J dropped 4; count of bases not matched to a gene: 10. CDR3: CSVDRGSPVYGYTF. DNA for the CDR3: TGCAGCGTCGACAGGGGCAGTCCGGTCTATGGCTACACCTTC.

This clonotype appeared a few times. V gene TRBV29-1 combines with J gene TRBJ1-1; no reliable D call. Germline CDR1 and CDR2: SQVTM and ANQGSEA. The V gene lost 3 bases and the J gene lost 0 bases, with 17 bases spanning the gap. The CDR3 contains 16 residues. The CDR3 spells CSVDRGRNLMNTEAFF. CDR3 DNA sequence: TGCAGCGTTGATAGAGGACGGAACCTGATGAACACTGAAGCTTTCTTT.

This clonotype was detected ten times or more. This chain uses TRBV2 with TRBJ2-1; 11 nucleotides align to TRBD2. The CDR3 has 15 residues. After removal of 4 bases from V and 10 bases from J, the junction contained 9 bases not matched to a gene. Germline V CDR1 and CDR2: SNHLY, FYNNEI. The CDR3 DNA sequence: TGTGCCAGCAGTGTCATAGCGGGAGGGTTTCTGGAGCAGTTCTTC. Translation gives CASSVIAGGFLEQFF.

The J gene is TRBJ2-7, the V gene TRBV5-6; D tentatively reads TRBD1 or TRBD2 (5 bases each). The CDR3 spans 15 residues. Trimming pared 0 bases from V and 5 bases from J, leaving 15 bases between. Germline assignment: CDR1 SGHDT and CDR2 YYEEEE. CDR3 residues: CASSLASGSGDEQYF. The CDR3, as DNA: TGTGCCAGCAGCTTGGCGTCAGGGAGTGGTGACGAGCAGTACTTC.

This clonotype was seen a few times. A clone one base away is much larger, so this may be a read error. In nucleotides, the CDR3 is TGTGCCAGCAGCTTCCCAGGACCCAATGAGCAGTTCTTC. This translates into CASSFPGPNEQFF. V gene TRBV7-3 combines with J gene TRBJ2-1; D ambiguous. Trimming shortened V by 3 bases and J by 6 bases, and 9 bases separated the two germline ends. Germline V CDR1 and CDR2: SGHTA, FQGTGA. The CDR3 length is 13 residues.

Ten or more counts support this clonotype. This CDR3 is CASSRGLASQETQYF. The DNA for the CDR3 is TGTGCCAGCAGTCGCGGTCTAGCGAGTCAAGAGACCCAGTACTTC. V and J are TRBV12-3 or TRBV12-4 and TRBJ2-5, with D maybe TRBD2 (6 bases). V was trimmed by 5 bases and J by 2 bases, leaving 15 bases between them. The CDR3 contains 15 residues.

As for this clonotype: This could be a read error, since a much larger clone is one nucleotide away. The chain links TRBV12-3 or TRBV12-4 to TRBJ2-1; D remains unclear. V was cut by 4 bases and J by 9 bases, with 10 bases left in between. This CDR3 has 12 residues. The CDR3 DNA is TGTGCCAGCAGTTCAGCGTGGAGTGAGCAGTTCTTC. Translation: CASSSAWSEQFF.

There are many counts of this clonotype. This CDR3 reads CAWSQTGAGYTF. The CDR3 nucleotides read TGTGCCTGGAGCCAAACAGGGGCGGGCTACACCTTC. This rearrangement joins TRBV30 to TRBJ1-2, with TRBD1 identical over 7 bases. Germline-derived CDR1 and CDR2 are GTSNPN and SVGIG (reference sequence). With V trimmed by 3 bases and J by 8 bases, 6 bases remained unmatched. The CDR3 runs to 12 residues. The whole variable domain, remainder taken from reference TRBV30 and TRBJ1-2, is SQTIHQWPATLVQPVGSPLSLECTVEGTSNPNLYWYRQAAGRGLQLLFYSVGIGQISSEVPQNLSASRPQDRQFILSSKKLLLSDSGFYLCAWSQTGAGYTFGSGTRLTVV.

This clonotype was observed many times. The rearrangement uses TRBV6-2 or TRBV6-3 and TRBJ1-5; maybe TRBD1 (6 bases). The length of the CDR3 is 15 residues. The V and J ends lost 5 bases and 3 bases respectively, with 14 bases between them. Germline assignment: CDR1 MNHEY and CDR2 SVGEGT. In DNA, the CDR3 is TGTGCCAGCAGTCCGCAAGGACAGCCCAATCAGCCCCAGCATTTT. Its protein product is CASSPQGQPNQPQHF.

In its sample, this clonotype was seen a few times. This chain connects TRBV6-1 to TRBJ2-5, with 7 bases lining up with TRBD1. The V and J ends lost 4 bases and 4 bases, in that order; junction bases with no gene match: 6. CDR1 MNHNS and CDR2 SASEGT come from the germline V gene. This CDR3 comprises 14 residues. The CDR3 DNA sequence: TGTGCCAGCAGTGGACGGACAGGCCGAGAGACCCAGTACTTC. The encoded protein is CASSGRTGRETQYF.

This clonotype was detected a few times. The chain is built from TRBV6-1 and TRBJ2-1, with D perhaps TRBD1 (6 bases). Trimming shortened V by 5 bases and J by 5 bases, and 10 bases separated the two germline ends. Germline CDR1 is MNHNS and CDR2 is SASEGT. There are 13 residues in the CDR3. CDR3 residues: CASSQPGDNEQFF. The CDR3 nucleotides are TGTGCCAGCAGTCAACCAGGGGACAATGAGCAGTTCTTC.